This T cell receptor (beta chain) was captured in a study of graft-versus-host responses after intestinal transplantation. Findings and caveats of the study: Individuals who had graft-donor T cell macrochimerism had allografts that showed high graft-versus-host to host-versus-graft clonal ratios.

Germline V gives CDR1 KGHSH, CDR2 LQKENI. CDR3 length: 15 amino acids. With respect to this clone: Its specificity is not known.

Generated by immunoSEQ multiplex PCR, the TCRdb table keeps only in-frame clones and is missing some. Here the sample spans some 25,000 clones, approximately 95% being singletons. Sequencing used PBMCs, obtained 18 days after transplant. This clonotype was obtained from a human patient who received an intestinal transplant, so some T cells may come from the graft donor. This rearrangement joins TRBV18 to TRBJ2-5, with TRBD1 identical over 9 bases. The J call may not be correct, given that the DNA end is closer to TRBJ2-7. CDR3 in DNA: TGTGCCAGCTCACCCGGGACAGGGATCTCCTACGAGCAGTACTTC. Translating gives CASSPGTGISYEQYF.